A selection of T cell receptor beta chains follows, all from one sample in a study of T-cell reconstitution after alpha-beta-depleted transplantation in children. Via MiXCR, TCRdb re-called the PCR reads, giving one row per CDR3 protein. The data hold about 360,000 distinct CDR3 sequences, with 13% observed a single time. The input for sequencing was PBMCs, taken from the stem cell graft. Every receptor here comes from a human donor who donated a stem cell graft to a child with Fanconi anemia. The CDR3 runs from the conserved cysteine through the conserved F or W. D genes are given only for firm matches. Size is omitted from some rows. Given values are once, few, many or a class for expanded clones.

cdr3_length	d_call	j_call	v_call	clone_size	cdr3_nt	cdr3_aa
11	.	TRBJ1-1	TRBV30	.	TGTGCCTGGAGTGTACAGGGTGAAGCTTTCTTT	CAWSVQGEAFF
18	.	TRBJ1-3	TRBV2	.	TGTGCCAGCAGTCCGGGACCCACACCCGTGGGGTCTGGAAACACCATATATTTT	CASSPGPTPVGSGNTIYF
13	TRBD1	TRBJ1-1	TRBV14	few	TGTGCCAGCAGCCACGCAGGGGGAACTGAAGCTTTCTTT	CASSHAGGTEAFF
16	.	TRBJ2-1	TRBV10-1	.	TGCGCCAGCAGCCCTGAGGGTATACCCTCCTACAATGAGCAGTTCTTC	CASSPEGIPSYNEQFF
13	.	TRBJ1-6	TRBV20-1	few	TGCAGTGCTAGGGCCAGGGAAGGTTCACCCCTCCACTTT	CSARAREGSPLHF
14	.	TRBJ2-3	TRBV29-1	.	TGCAGCGGGGGGATGTGGAGGAGGACAGATACGCAGTATTTT	CSGGMWRRTDTQYF
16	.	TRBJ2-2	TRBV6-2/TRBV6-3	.	TGTGCCAGCAGCCCCCCCGGCAGTTTGAACACCGGGGAGCTGTTTTTT	CASSPPGSLNTGELFF
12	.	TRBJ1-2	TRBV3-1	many	TGTGCCAGCAGTTCGACGAACTATGGCTACACCTTC	CASSSTNYGYTF
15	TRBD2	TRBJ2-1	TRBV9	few	TGTGCCAGCAGCCCGGGGGGGACTAGCGGGGACGAGCAGTTCTTC	CASSPGGTSGDEQFF
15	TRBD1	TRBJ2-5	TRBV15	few	TGTGCCACCAGCGGCTCCAGGGGGTACCAAGAGACCCAGTACTTC	CATSGSRGYQETQYF
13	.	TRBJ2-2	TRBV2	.	TGTGCCAGCAGTGAAATTCAGGCCGGGGAGCTGTTTTTT	CASSEIQAGELFF
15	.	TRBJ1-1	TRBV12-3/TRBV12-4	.	TGTGCCAGCAGTTTTGCAGGGGCCGCGAACACTGAAGCTTTCTTT	CASSFAGAANTEAFF
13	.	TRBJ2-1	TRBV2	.	TGTGCCAGCACCTTGAGGGCGCCACTTGAGCAGTTCTTC	CASTLRAPLEQFF
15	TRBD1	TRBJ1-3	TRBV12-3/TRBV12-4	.	TGTGCCAGCACCGGGGCACAGGGGTCTGGAAACACCATATATTTT	CASTGAQGSGNTIYF
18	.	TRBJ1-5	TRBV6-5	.	TGTGCCAGCAGTTCCACTCCACCCGGCCCGATGGGCAATCAGCCCCAGCATTTT	CASSSTPPGPMGNQPQHF
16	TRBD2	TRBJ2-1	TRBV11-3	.	TGTGCCAGCAGCTTACTAGCGGGAGTTCCCTACAATGAGCAGTTCTTC	CASSLLAGVPYNEQFF
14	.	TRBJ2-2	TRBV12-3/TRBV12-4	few	TGTGCCAGCAGTCCGCTTCGCAACACCGGGGAGCTGTTTTTT	CASSPLRNTGELFF
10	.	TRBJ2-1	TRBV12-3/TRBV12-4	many	TGTGCCAGCAGTAACAATGAGCAGTTCTTC	CASSNNEQFF
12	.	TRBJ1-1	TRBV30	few	TGTGCCTGGAGTGGAATGAACACTGAAGCTTTCTTT	CAWSGMNTEAFF
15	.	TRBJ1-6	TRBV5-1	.	TGCGCCAGCAGCCCGAGGGAGGGGGATAATTCACCCCTCCACTTT	CASSPREGDNSPLHF
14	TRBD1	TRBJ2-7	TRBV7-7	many	TGTGCTAGCAGCCAGGGGACAGGTGCCTACGAGCAGTACTTC	CASSQGTGAYEQYF